Listed below are T cell receptor beta chains from one sample, sequenced in a study of shared clonotypes between healthy human individuals. The repertoire was sequenced with immunoSEQ multiplex PCR; TCRdb's copy has only in-frame clones and lacks some. The sample consists of 650,000 to 750,000 clones, more than 70% of them appearing once. Sequencing was performed on memory CD4+ T cells sorted from blood. The receptor set was obtained from a woman in her twenties or thirties in good health. The CDR3 runs from the conserved cysteine through the conserved F or W. Each record gives: V gene, J gene, CDR3 protein.

TRBV5-1	TRBJ2-1	CASSPGTDYLEQFF
TRBV4-1	TRBJ2-6	CASSQGLALSGANVLTF
TRBV12-2	TRBJ2-5	CASYLLGTHQETQYF
TRBV18	TRBJ2-1	CASSLRTSGRSHEQFF
TRBV13	TRBJ1-2	CASSFSLANYGYTF
TRBV28	TRBJ1-1	CASSFPPEDQGARVNTEAFF
TRBV21-1	TRBJ2-1	CATGTKYKGNEQFF
TRBV6-1	TRBJ2-7	CATSQQTISYEQYF
TRBV27	TRBJ2-7	CASSTYRGPSSYEQYF
TRBV7-2	TRBJ2-1	CASSLTVLVSYNEQFF
TRBV5-1	TRBJ2-3	CASSLAGEVPDTQYF
TRBV18	TRBJ1-5	CASSPFKNQPQHF
TRBV28	TRBJ2-4	CASSLTQGRNIQYF
TRBV28	TRBJ1-2	CASSTGSGNYGYTF
TRBV7-6	TRBJ1-1	CASSPYMNTEAFF
TRBV6-1	TRBJ2-7	CASSDQGISYEQYF
TRBV18	TRBJ1-4	CASSPGLREKLFF
TRBV4-1	TRBJ1-3	CASSQPRDSRNTIYF
TRBV27	TRBJ2-1	CASSPLTGRSYNEQFF
TRBV7-6	TRBJ2-1	CASSLESEQFF
TRBV10-3	TRBJ2-5	CAIGQADETQYF
TRBV28	TRBJ2-1	CASSQYGRSYNEQFF
TRBV5-1	TRBJ1-4	CASSPRDSGREKLFF
TRBV29-1	TRBJ2-2	CSVLAGGNTGELFF
TRBV18	TRBJ2-7	CASSPPTGSGTYEQYF
TRBV6-5	TRBJ1-2	CASSYKGQVVRSGYTF
TRBV7-9	TRBJ1-4	CASSLSEKLFF
TRBV11-2	TRBJ2-7	CASSPVQRQGLYEQYF
TRBV2	TRBJ2-6	CASKAEGQGTNVLTF
TRBV5-1	TRBJ1-2	CASSLGAGSYGYTF
TRBV6-1	TRBJ2-2	CASSERRVTGELFF
TRBV4-2	TRBJ2-5	CASSQDRAERGAQYF
TRBV7-8	TRBJ1-5	CASSFYRDQGQPQHF
TRBV13	TRBJ1-2	CASSLEGSPENGYTF